Listed here are 18 T cell receptor beta chains from one sample, sequenced in a study of blood T cell repertoires in COVID-19. Clones were sequenced by immunoSEQ multiplex PCR, and TCRdb holds only the in-frame ones, with some missing. Of 430,000 or so clones in the sample, 85% to 90% were seen once. Input material: peripheral blood. These receptors came from a young man with COVID-19, enrolled during active disease.

The rearrangement joins TRBV7-2 to TRBJ2-3; TRBD1 agrees at 12 bases. The CDR3 has 17 amino acids. V lost 5 bases, J lost 5 bases, and 11 bases stayed unmatched. Germline values: CDR1 SGHTA, CDR2 FQGNSA. The CDR3 sequence: CASSPLRDRGLGDTQYF. The CDR3 nucleotides are TGTGCCAGCAGCCCACTCCGGGACAGGGGGCTTGGAGATACGCAGTATTTT.

This rearrangement joins TRBV5-5 to TRBJ2-1, with 11 bases identical to TRBD1. Trimming at V came to 6 bases and at J to 8 bases, leaving 13 bases not matched to a gene. This CDR3 has 16 amino acids. Per the germline V gene, CDR1 is SGHKS and CDR2 is YYEKEE (reference sequence). The CDR3 DNA reads as TGTGCCAGCACCCTCGACCGGACAGGGGGCTGGGATGAGCAGTTCTTC. Protein: CASTLDRTGGWDEQFF.

The chain carries TRBV4-2 and TRBJ2-5, with TRBD2 identical over 15 bases. The V gene end was trimmed by 4 bases and the J gene end by 4 bases; junction bases not matched to a gene: 1. CDR3 length: 15 amino acids. Germline assignment: CDR1 LGHNA and CDR2 YNFKEQ. DNA of the CDR3: TGTGCCAGCAGCCGGACTAGCGGGGGGGGAGAGACCCAGTACTTC. Protein sequence: CASSRTSGGGETQYF.

The chain recombines TRBV19 with TRBJ2-7; 11 bases match TRBD2. The germline V gene encodes CDR1 LNHDA and CDR2 SQIVND (reference sequence). The CDR3 has 13 amino acids. With 6 bases clipped from V and 7 bases from J, the junction kept 5 bases outside the gene matches. In DNA form, the CDR3 reads TGTGCCAGTAGACTAGCGGGAGCAAATGAGCAGTACTTC. Translated, it gives CASRLAGANEQYF.

The rearrangement joins TRBV7-6 to TRBJ1-3, with D possibly matching TRBD1 (6 bases). CDR1 is SGHVS, CDR2 FNYEAQ, per germline. Trimming cost V 1 base and J 0 bases, with 10 bases left between them. This CDR3 has 16 amino acids. The CDR3 sequence: CASSLVPQGSGNTIYF. The CDR3 DNA sequence: TGTGCCAGCAGCTTAGTCCCACAGGGCTCTGGAAACACCATATATTTT.

The chain employs TRBV5-1 and TRBJ1-1; D is undetermined. This CDR3 has 14 residues. Germline V lookup: CDR1 SGHRS, CDR2 YFSETQ. Trimming cost V 0 bases and J 6 bases, with 12 bases left between them. CDR3 nucleotides: TGCGCCAGCAGCTTGGTCCCAGTTTCTCCTGAAGCTTTCTTT. It yields the protein CASSLVPVSPEAFF.

This sequence joins TRBV5-4 and TRBJ2-6; D unclear. Trimming removed 4 bases at V and 0 bases at J, with 8 bases between. Germline loops: CDR1 SGHNT, CDR2 YYREEE (reference sequence). This CDR3 is built from 15 residues. CDR3 in DNA: TGTGCCAGCAGCCCAACTGTCTCTGGGGCCAACGTCCTGACTTTC. Amino acids: CASSPTVSGANVLTF.

CDR3 coding DNA: TGTGCCAGCAGTGTGACAGGGGGCTCAATGGAAGAGCAGTACTTC. Translated: CASSVTGGSMEEQYF. The V call is TRBV2, the J call TRBJ2-7; 10 bases agree with TRBD1. V dropped 4 bases and J dropped 7; count of bases not matched to a gene: 10. The CDR3 is 15 amino acids. The germline CDR1 and CDR2 sequences are SNHLY and FYNNEI. The whole variable domain, filled in from reference TRBV2 and TRBJ2-7, reads EPEVTQTPSHQVTQMGQEVILRCVPISNHLYFYWYRQILGQKVEFLVSFYNNEISEKSEIFDDQFSVERPDGSNFTLKIRSTKLEDSAMYFCASSVTGGSMEEQYFGPGTRLTVT.

The chain joins TRBV6-4 to TRBJ1-1; no definite D call. V lost 3 bases to trimming and J lost 1 base, with 9 bases between them. This CDR3 has 14 amino acids. The V gene's germline CDR1 is MRHNA and CDR2 SNTAGT. This CDR3 reads CASSEAATNTEAFF. The CDR3 bases are TGTGCCAGCAGTGAGGCGGCCACGAACACTGAAGCTTTCTTT.

The rearrangement links TRBV28 to TRBJ2-1; D perhaps matches TRBD2 (5 bases). Germline V gene data show CDR1 as MDHEN and CDR2 as SYDVKM. This CDR3 is built from 14 residues. The V end was cut by 5 bases, the J end by 7 bases, with 15 bases between. CDR3 DNA: TGTGCCAGCAGTCTCCCGGACGAGCGGAATGAGCAGTTCTTC. As protein: CASSLPDERNEQFF.

The chain has TRBV11-2 and TRBJ2-1; 7 nucleotides line up with TRBD2. Unmatched junction bases numbered 4, after V lost 4 bases and J lost 4 bases. The germline CDR1 and CDR2 sequences are SGHAT and FQNNGV. This CDR3 comprises 14 residues. The CDR3 DNA reads TGTGCCAGCAGCTCGCGCGGGGGATACAATGAGCAGTTCTTC. Amino acid sequence: CASSSRGGYNEQFF.

V gene TRBV7-8 combines with J gene TRBJ2-7, with 11 nucleotides matching TRBD2. Germline V gene sequence: CDR1 SGHVS, CDR2 FQNEAQ. The CDR3 loop spans 18 amino acids. The J segment lost 2 bases and the V segment lost 6 bases, leaving 15 bases of the junction unmatched. DNA of the CDR3: TGTGCCAGCAGACCGACGGGGGGGACTAGCGGCTTCCCCTACGAGCAGTACTTC. Its translation is CASRPTGGTSGFPYEQYF.

The chain uses TRBV21-1 and TRBJ2-1; the table's D call, TRBD1, has no DNA check behind it. TRBV21-1 is termed a pseudogene. The CDR3 has 13 amino acids. The DNA for the CDR3 is TGTGCCAGCAGTGGGACAGCCTACAATGAGCAGTTCTTC. It yields the protein CASSGTAYNEQFF.

This chain links TRBV6-5 with TRBJ2-7; D is possibly TRBD2 (6 bases). This CDR3 contains 12 residues. Trimming left V 6 bases short and J 4 bases short, with 10 bases between. Germline CDR1 and CDR2: MNHEY and SVGAGI. The CDR3 is CASRGLRYEQYF. The CDR3 nucleotides read TGTGCCAGCAGGGGACTCCGTTACGAGCAGTACTTC.

The rearrangement joins TRBV6-1 to TRBJ2-2, with 10 positions matching TRBD1. The junction had 2 bases not matched to a gene; V was cut back by 3 bases and J by 4 bases. CDR3 length equals 15 residues. CDR1 and CDR2 (germline): MNHNS, SASEGT. DNA for the CDR3: TGTGCCAGCAGTGAGACAGGGGGCGGCACCGGGGAGCTGTTTTTT. This translates into CASSETGGGTGELFF.

The rearrangement uses TRBV12-3 or TRBV12-4 and TRBJ1-5; the D is unclear. V lost 6 bases and J 7 bases, leaving 10 bases between the germline ends. This CDR3 region has 12 residues. The CDR3 sequence is CASSPAGQPQHF. The CDR3 nucleotides are TGTGCCAGCAGCCCAGCGGGCCAGCCCCAGCATTTT.

This rearrangement joins TRBV19 to TRBJ1-2, with 9 bases fitting TRBD1. The germline CDR1 and CDR2 sequences are LNHDA and SQIVND (reference sequence). CDR3 length: 13 residues. With V trimmed by 5 bases and J by 7 bases, 5 bases remained unmatched. The CDR3 spells CASSGTGRGGYTF. CDR3 sequence (DNA): TGTGCCAGTAGTGGGACAGGGCGAGGTGGCTACACCTTC. Together with reference TRBV19 and TRBJ1-2, the CDR3 gives the full variable domain: DGGITQSPKYLFRKEGQNVTLSCEQNLNHDAMYWYRQDPGQGLRLIYYSQIVNDFQKGDIAEGYSVSREKKESFPLTVTSAQKNPTAFYLCASSGTGRGGYTFGSGTRLTVV.

V is TRBV7-9 and J is TRBJ2-7; 9 bases line up with TRBD2. From germline, CDR1 is SEHNR and CDR2 FQNEAQ (reference sequence). V shed 5 bases, J shed 1 base, and the junction held 9 bases outside the gene matches. This CDR3 contains 16 residues. CDR3: CASSKAGGRGSYEQYF. In nucleotides, the CDR3 is TGTGCCAGCAGCAAAGCGGGCGGGAGGGGATCCTACGAGCAGTACTTC.